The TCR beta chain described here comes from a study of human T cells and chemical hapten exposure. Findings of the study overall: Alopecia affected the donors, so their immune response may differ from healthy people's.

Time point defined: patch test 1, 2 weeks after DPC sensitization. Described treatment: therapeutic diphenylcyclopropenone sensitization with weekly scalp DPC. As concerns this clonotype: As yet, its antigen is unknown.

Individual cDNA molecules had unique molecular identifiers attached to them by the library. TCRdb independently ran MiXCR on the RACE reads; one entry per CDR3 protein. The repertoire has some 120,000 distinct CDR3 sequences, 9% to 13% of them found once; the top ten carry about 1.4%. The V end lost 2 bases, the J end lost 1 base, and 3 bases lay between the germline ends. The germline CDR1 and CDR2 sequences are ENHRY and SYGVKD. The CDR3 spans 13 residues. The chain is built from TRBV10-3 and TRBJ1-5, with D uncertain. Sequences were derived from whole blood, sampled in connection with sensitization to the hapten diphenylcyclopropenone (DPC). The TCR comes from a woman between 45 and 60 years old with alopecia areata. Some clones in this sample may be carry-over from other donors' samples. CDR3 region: CAISEGSNQPQHF. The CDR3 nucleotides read TGTGCCATCAGTGAGGGGAGCAATCAGCCCCAGCATTTT.